These 32 T cell receptor beta chains share one sample of origin, sequenced in a study of OX40 agonist ivuxolimab in advanced cancers. Assay used: immunoSEQ multiplex PCR; TCRdb lists only in-frame clones, some missing. The sample holds over 85,000 clones, roughly nine tenths seen once. The specimen was CD4+ or CD8+ T cells sorted from blood, collected in a trial of the OX40 agonist ivuxolimab. These TCRs come from an adult with an advanced solid tumor such as melanoma, head and neck, liver or kidney cancer.

The rearrangement joins TRBV30 to TRBJ2-7; maybe TRBD1 (5 bases). This CDR3 comprises 13 residues. The V end lost 1 base, the J end lost 8 bases, and 15 bases lay between the germline ends. CDR1 and CDR2 (germline): GTSNPN, SVGIG (reference sequence). The CDR3 sequence is CAWSGSGSRQQYF. The CDR3 DNA reads as TGTGCCTGGAGTGGATCAGGGTCTCGGCAGCAGTACTTC.

The chain carries TRBV7-3 and TRBJ1-5, with D tentatively TRBD1 (5 bases). Germline loops: CDR1 SGHTA, CDR2 FQGTGA. This CDR3 comprises 13 residues. Trimming stripped 5 bases from V and 6 bases from J, with 11 bases between. The CDR3 spells CASSPGFTQPQHF. Written as DNA, the CDR3 is TGTGCCAGCAGCCCAGGGTTTACTCAGCCCCAGCATTTT.

CDR3: CASSPGNRQEAFF. The CDR3 DNA follows: TGTGCCAGCAGCCCGGGGAACCGACAGGAAGCTTTCTTT. This chain joins TRBV7-9 and TRBJ1-1, with D perhaps matching TRBD1 (5 bases). V was pared by 5 bases and J by 8 bases, with 15 bases between. The CDR3 is 13 residues long. Germline CDR1 is SEHNR and CDR2 is FQNEAQ (reference sequence). The whole variable domain, remainder taken from reference TRBV7-9 and TRBJ1-1, is DTGVSQNPRHKITKRGQNVTFRCDPISEHNRLYWYRQTLGQGPEFLTYFQNEAQLEKSRLLSDRFSAERPKGSFSTLEIQRTEQGDSAMYLCASSPGNRQEAFFGQGTRLTVV.

The genes are TRBV7-2 and TRBJ2-1; 7 bases agree with TRBD1. This CDR3 comprises 15 residues. Germline V lookup: CDR1 SGHTA, CDR2 FQGNSA. Germline trimming cut 5 bases from V and 7 bases from J; bases unmatched to any gene: 11. Here the CDR3 DNA reads TGTGCCAGCAGCCCGAATAGGGGACAGAAGAATGAGCAGTTCTTC. Protein: CASSPNRGQKNEQFF.

This clone was detected once. For the CDR3, the DNA is TGTGCCAGCAGTTACGGGATACAGGGGATGGACATTCAGTACTTC. Translation gives CASSYGIQGMDIQYF. This chain connects TRBV6-6 to TRBJ2-4, with 7 bases aligning to TRBD1. The germline gives CDR1 MNHNY, CDR2 SVGAGI (reference sequence). The CDR3 length is 15 residues. V lost 2 bases and J lost 8; bases outside the gene matches: 9.

V usage is TRBV5-5 and J usage is TRBJ2-3; 10 bases align to TRBD2. Germline CDR1 reads SGHKS; CDR2 reads YYEKEE (reference sequence). Trimming at V came to 9 bases and at J to 3 bases, leaving 13 bases not matched to a gene. CDR3 length equals 16 residues. The CDR3 DNA reads TGTGCCACCAAACGTAAGTGGACTAGCGGAACAGATACGCAGTATTTT. The encoded protein is CATKRKWTSGTDTQYF. Variable domain in full (rest from reference TRBV5-5 and TRBJ2-3): DAGVTQSPTHLIKTRGQQVTLRCSPISGHKSVSWYQQVLGQGPQFIFQYYEKEERGRGNFPDRFSARQFPNYSSELNVNALLLGDSALYLCATKRKWTSGTDTQYFGPGTRLTVL.

The chain uses TRBV30 and TRBJ1-2, with unresolved D. Looked up from germline, CDR1 is GTSNPN and CDR2 is SVGIG (reference sequence). The CDR3 spans 14 residues. V was shortened by 8 bases and J by 3 bases, with 19 bases between the two germline ends. This CDR3 reads CAAPPDGGDYGYTF. CDR3 coding DNA: TGTGCCGCTCCGCCCGACGGCGGCGACTATGGCTACACCTTC.

The chain uses TRBV7-2 and TRBJ2-4; tentative D call: TRBD1 (5 bases). Trimming shortened V by 3 bases and J by 11 bases, and 11 bases separated the two germline ends. The germline V gene has CDR1 SGHTA and CDR2 FQGNSA. The CDR3 is 12 residues long. CDR3 sequence reads: CASSLGGAVQYF. CDR3 DNA sequence: TGTGCCAGCAGCTTGGGTGGGGCCGTTCAGTACTTC.

This sequence joins TRBV19 and TRBJ2-2; D might be TRBD2 (7 bases). CDR3 size: 17 residues. Per germline, CDR1 LNHDA and CDR2 SQIVND (reference sequence). Between the trimmed V and J ends, which lost 7 bases and 4 bases, there was a span of 22 bases. CDR3 nucleotides: TGTGCCAGTACCATTCCTCTCGGAAGGGGGGGCACCGGGGAGCTGTTTTTT. This sequence encodes CASTIPLGRGGTGELFF.

The chain carries TRBV28 and TRBJ1-5; 7 bases are a match to TRBD1. Per germline, CDR1 MDHEN and CDR2 SYDVKM. Losses at the gene ends were 6 bases for V and 5 bases for J; bases not matched to a gene: 10. The CDR3 runs 15 residues. The DNA of the CDR3 is TGTGCCAGCAGAGAGGCGAAGGGGGCCCATCAGCCCCAGCATTTT. As protein: CASREAKGAHQPQHF.

V gene TRBV5-1 combines with J gene TRBJ2-2; 8 bases agree with TRBD1. This CDR3 has 16 residues. With V trimmed by 0 bases and J by 5 bases, 6 bases remained unmatched. Per germline, CDR1 SGHRS and CDR2 YFSETQ. In DNA, the CDR3 is TGCGCCAGCAGCTTGGGGACAGGGAAGAATACCGGGGAGCTGTTTTTT. This gives the protein CASSLGTGKNTGELFF.

V and J are TRBV30 and TRBJ2-7; D possibly corresponds to TRBD2 (5 bases). Germline V lookup: CDR1 GTSNPN, CDR2 SVGIG (reference sequence). Trimming took off 2 bases at V and 0 bases at J, with 14 bases between the two ends. This CDR3 region has 15 residues. CDR3 sequence (DNA): TGTGCCTGGAGTCCCGGGGATTACCTCTCCTACGAGCAGTACTTC. It is translated as CAWSPGDYLSYEQYF.

This clone was counted a single time. The chain couples TRBV7-2 to TRBJ2-1; the match to TRBD1 covers 7 bases. Trimming at V came to 5 bases and at J to 8 bases, leaving 9 bases not matched to a gene. CDR1 and CDR2 (germline): SGHTA, FQGNSA. The CDR3 contains 14 residues. The CDR3 DNA follows: TGTGCCAGCAGCGACAGGGCAAGAGGGTATGAGCAGTTCTTC. Residues: CASSDRARGYEQFF.

The rearrangement links TRBV5-1 to TRBJ1-1, with D possibly matching TRBD1 (6 bases). This CDR3 has 15 amino acids. Germline assignment: CDR1 SGHRS and CDR2 YFSETQ. V was trimmed by 5 bases and J by 0 bases, leaving 14 bases between them. The CDR3 reads CASSWGRDMNTEAFF. The CDR3 DNA reads as TGCGCCAGCAGTTGGGGCAGGGACATGAACACTGAAGCTTTCTTT.

The chain links TRBV5-1 to TRBJ1-1, with D hard to call. The CDR3 runs 14 residues. V lost 5 bases, J lost 1 base, and 12 bases lay in between. CDR1 and CDR2 (germline): SGHRS, YFSETQ. The CDR3 loop reads CASRGLTGNTEAFF. CDR3 coding DNA: TGCGCCAGCAGGGGTTTAACGGGGAACACTGAAGCTTTCTTT. The full variable domain, in which reference TRBV5-1 and TRBJ1-1 provide the parts outside the CDR3, is KAGVTQTPRYLIKTRGQQVTLSCSPISGHRSVSWYQQTPGQGLQFLFEYFSETQRNKGNFPGRFSGRQFSNSRSEMNVSTLELGDSALYLCASRGLTGNTEAFFGQGTRLTVV.

The chain carries TRBV6-5 and TRBJ2-7, with TRBD1 matching over 8 bases. Per the germline V gene, CDR1 is MNHEY and CDR2 is SVGAGI. The J segment lost 0 bases and the V segment lost 2 bases, leaving 3 bases of the junction unmatched. The CDR3 consists of 15 residues. CDR3 in DNA: TGTGCCAGCAGTTACGCCGGACAGGGCTCCTACGAGCAGTACTTC. It yields the protein CASSYAGQGSYEQYF.

CDR3 bases: TGTGCCACCAGCAGAGACCCCGGCCGGGGCGGGCTGTTTTTT. Its translation is CATSRDPGRGGLFF. The chain joins TRBV15 to TRBJ2-2; the D call may be TRBD1 or TRBD2 (5 bases each). V lost 0 bases and J lost 13, with 15 bases in between. This CDR3 comprises 14 residues. The V gene's germline CDR1 is LNHNV and CDR2 YYDKDF (reference sequence). The whole variable domain, remainder taken from reference TRBV15 and TRBJ2-2, is DAMVIQNPRYQVTQFGKPVTLSCSQTLNHNVMYWYQQKSSQAPKLLFHYYDKDFNNEADTPDNFQSRRPNTSFCFLDIRSPGLGDTAMYLCATSRDPGRGGLFFGEGSRLTVL.

The rearrangement uses TRBV25-1 and TRBJ1-4; D call uncertain. Per germline, CDR1 MGHDK and CDR2 SYGVNS. The ends were cut back, 3 bases at V and 4 bases at J, with 15 bases in the middle. This CDR3 is 16 amino acids long. The CDR3 DNA sequence: TGTGCCAGCAGTGACCCCCCGGGCCAGGTTAATGAAAAACTGTTTTTT. This translates into CASSDPPGQVNEKLFF.

The chain is built from TRBV2 and TRBJ1-5; 7 nucleotides match TRBD1. Trimming took 6 bases from V and 7 from J; bases not matched to a gene: 9. Germline loops: CDR1 SNHLY, CDR2 FYNNEI. The CDR3 contains 14 residues. CDR3 DNA sequence: TGTGCCAGCAGCGATACAGGGGCCAGGCAGCCCCAGCATTTT. This translates into CASSDTGARQPQHF.

The chain couples TRBV9 to TRBJ2-7; the match to TRBD2 covers 8 bases. The V gene end was trimmed by 0 bases and the J gene end by 3 bases; junction bases not matched to a gene: 5. The CDR3 is made up of 15 amino acids. From germline, CDR1 is SGDLS and CDR2 YYNGEE. CDR3 nucleotide sequence: TGTGCCAGCAGCGTAGGGCGGGAGGCCCGCTACGAGCAGTACTTC. It yields the protein CASSVGREARYEQYF.

This chain connects TRBV6-5 to TRBJ2-7; TRBD1 matches at 10 bases. This CDR3 contains 13 residues. Germline CDR1 is MNHEY and CDR2 is SVGAGI. The V gene end was trimmed by 5 bases and the J gene end by 6 bases; junction bases not matched to a gene: 4. CDR3 bases: TGTGCCAGCAGTCACAGGACAGGGGGCGAGCAGTACTTC. This sequence encodes CASSHRTGGEQYF.

The genes are TRBV27 and TRBJ2-1; D gene unclear. Germline lookup yields CDR1 MNHEY and CDR2 SMNVEV (reference sequence). Trimming pared 2 bases from V and 2 bases from J, leaving 7 bases between. This CDR3 is built from 14 residues. CDR3 nucleotide sequence: TGTGCCAGCAGTTTAGGGCAGGCCTACAATGAGCAGTTCTTC. Translating gives CASSLGQAYNEQFF.

The chain is built from TRBV2 and TRBJ2-3; 7 bases match TRBD2. Germline assignment: CDR1 SNHLY and CDR2 FYNNEI. After removal of 5 bases from V and 6 bases from J, the junction contained 2 bases not matched to a gene. This CDR3 has 12 residues. The CDR3 DNA reads TGTGCCAGCAGTTTACTAGCGGATACGCAGTATTTT. Encoded protein: CASSLLADTQYF.

This sequence joins TRBV6-5 and TRBJ1-4; 8 bases are a match to TRBD1. The ends lost 5 bases at V and 4 bases at J; junction bases unmatched: 6. Germline V gives CDR1 MNHEY, CDR2 SVGAGI. This CDR3 has 15 amino acids. Here the CDR3 reads CASSLGQGLNEKLFF. CDR3 DNA: TGTGCCAGCAGTCTAGGACAGGGCCTTAATGAAAAACTGTTTTTT.

This clone was detected only once. The chain links TRBV5-1 to TRBJ1-2; the match to TRBD1 covers 8 bases. Germline V gene lookup returns CDR1 SGHRS and CDR2 YFSETQ. The CDR3 is 15 residues long. The V segment lost 5 bases and the J segment 3 bases; nucleotides outside the gene matches: 9. CDR3 amino acids: CASRVGTGLDYGYTF. The CDR3 DNA is TGCGCCAGCAGGGTGGGGACAGGACTAGACTATGGCTACACCTTC.

The chain links TRBV19 to TRBJ1-5; no reliable D call. Germline CDR1 is LNHDA and CDR2 is SQIVND (reference sequence). The CDR3 length is 13 residues. Trimming took 3 bases from V and 15 from J, leaving 18 bases between them. The DNA of the CDR3 is TGTGCCAGTAGTATTACCTCTCGCGAATACCCGCATTTT. It translates to CASSITSREYPHF.

The V and J genes are TRBV15 and TRBJ1-2; D is uncertain. CDR3 length equals 14 residues. V lost 0 bases to trimming and J lost 4 bases, with 9 bases between them. Germline-derived CDR1 and CDR2 are LNHNV and YYDKDF (reference sequence). CDR3 loop: CATSREAGSYGYTF. The CDR3 DNA reads TGTGCCACCAGCAGAGAGGCGGGAAGCTATGGCTACACCTTC.

The rearrangement links TRBV6-1 to TRBJ1-5; D possibly corresponds to TRBD1 (6 bases). Trimming removed 2 bases from V and 3 bases from J, with 11 bases in between. CDR1 is MNHNS and CDR2 is SASEGT in the germline V gene. The CDR3 contains 15 residues. Written as DNA, the CDR3 is TGTGCCAGCAGTGAACTTCAGGGGTCCAATCAGCCCCAGCATTTT. Translation gives CASSELQGSNQPQHF.

V and J are TRBV19 and TRBJ1-1; no definite D call. This CDR3 has 16 residues. V was trimmed by 5 bases and J by 2 bases, leaving 18 bases between them. Germline-derived CDR1 and CDR2 are LNHDA and SQIVND (reference sequence). The CDR3 protein is CASSSQREGVNTEAFF. The DNA of the CDR3 is TGTGCCAGTAGTTCCCAGAGGGAGGGAGTCAACACTGAAGCTTTCTTT.

J is TRBJ2-7 and V is TRBV11-3; 11 positions match TRBD2. V dropped 8 bases and J dropped 7; count of bases not matched to a gene: 7. Germline-derived CDR1 and CDR2 are SGHNT and YENEEA. The CDR3 has 13 amino acids. CDR3 in amino acids: CASAPSGGREQYF. As DNA, the CDR3 is TGTGCCAGCGCGCCTAGCGGGGGGCGAGAGCAGTACTTC.

The chain links TRBV7-3 to TRBJ2-3; TRBD2 aligns across 8 bases. The CDR3 spans 15 residues. V trimming: 1 base; J trimming: 8 bases; junction bases outside the gene matches: 8. Germline V gene sequence: CDR1 SGHTA, CDR2 FQGTGA. The CDR3 is CASSLMTGGQTTQYF. The CDR3 region has the DNA TGTGCCAGCAGCTTAATGACGGGGGGGCAAACTACGCAGTATTTT.

The chain carries TRBV11-2 and TRBJ1-3; D is unresolved. The CDR3 covers 16 residues. V was pared by 3 bases and J by 0 bases, with 12 bases between. Germline loops: CDR1 SGHAT, CDR2 FQNNGV. The CDR3 sequence: CASSFVAEDSGNTIYF. In DNA form, the CDR3 reads TGTGCCAGCAGCTTCGTGGCGGAGGACTCTGGAAACACCATATATTTT.